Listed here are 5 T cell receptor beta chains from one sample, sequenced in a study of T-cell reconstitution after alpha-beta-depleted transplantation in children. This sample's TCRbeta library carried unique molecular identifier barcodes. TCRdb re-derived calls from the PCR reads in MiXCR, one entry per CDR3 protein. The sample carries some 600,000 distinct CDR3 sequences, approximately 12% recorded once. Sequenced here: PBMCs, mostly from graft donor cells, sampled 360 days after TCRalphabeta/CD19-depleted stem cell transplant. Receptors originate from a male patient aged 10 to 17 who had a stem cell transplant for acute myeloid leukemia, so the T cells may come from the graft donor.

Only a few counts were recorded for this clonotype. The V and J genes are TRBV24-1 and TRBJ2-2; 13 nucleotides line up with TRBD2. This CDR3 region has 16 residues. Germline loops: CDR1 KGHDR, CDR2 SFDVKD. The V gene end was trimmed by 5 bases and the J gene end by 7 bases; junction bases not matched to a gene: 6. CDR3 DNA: TGTGCCACCAGTGGTCGGACTAGCGGGAGTATCGGGGAGCTGTTTTTT. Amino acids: CATSGRTSGSIGELFF.

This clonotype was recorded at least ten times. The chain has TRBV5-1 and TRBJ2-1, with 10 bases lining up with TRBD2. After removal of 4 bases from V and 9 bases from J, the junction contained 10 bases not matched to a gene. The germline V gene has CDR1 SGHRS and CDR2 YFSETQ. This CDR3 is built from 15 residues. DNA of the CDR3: TGCGCCAGCAGCCCCGCGGCTAGCGGGAGCGTTGAGCAGTTCTTC. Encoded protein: CASSPAASGSVEQFF.

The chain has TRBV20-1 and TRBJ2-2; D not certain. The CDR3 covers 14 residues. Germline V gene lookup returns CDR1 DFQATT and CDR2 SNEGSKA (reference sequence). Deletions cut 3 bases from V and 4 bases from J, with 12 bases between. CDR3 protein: CSASRPTGTGELFF. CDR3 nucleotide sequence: TGCAGTGCTAGTCGTCCTACGGGCACCGGGGAGCTGTTTTTT.

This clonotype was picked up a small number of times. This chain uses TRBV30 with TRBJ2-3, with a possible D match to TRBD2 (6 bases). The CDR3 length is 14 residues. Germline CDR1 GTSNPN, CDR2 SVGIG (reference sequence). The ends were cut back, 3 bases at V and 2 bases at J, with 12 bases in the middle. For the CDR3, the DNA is TGTGCCTGGAGCCTAGCGTGGCCCACAGATACGCAGTATTTT. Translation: CAWSLAWPTDTQYF.

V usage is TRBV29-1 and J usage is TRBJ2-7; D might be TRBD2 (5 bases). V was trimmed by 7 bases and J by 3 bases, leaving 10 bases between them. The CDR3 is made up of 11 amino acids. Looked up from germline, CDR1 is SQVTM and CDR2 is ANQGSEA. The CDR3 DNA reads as TGCAGCGCCGGACTGGACTACGAGCAGTACTTC. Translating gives CSAGLDYEQYF.